This T cell receptor beta chain derives from a study of technical replicates of blood from several donors. Measured with immunoSEQ multiplex PCR; TCRdb has only the in-frame clones, and not every one. The profile shows over 85,000 clones, approximately 96% of them singletons. The CDR3 sequence is 14 residues long. The V gene end was trimmed by 4 bases and the J gene end by 1 base; junction bases not matched to a gene: 4. Germline CDR1 SGHRS, CDR2 YFSETQ. The rearrangement joins TRBV5-1 to TRBJ1-1; the match to TRBD1 covers 7 bases. The sample was T cells isolated from PBMCs. This receptor was taken from a human donor in good health. CDR3 nucleotide sequence: TGCGCCAGCAGCCAGGGACAGCAGAACACTGAAGCTTTCTTT. This translates into CASSQGQQNTEAFF.